A selection of T cell receptor beta chains follows, all from one sample in a study of blood T cell repertoires in COVID-19. Profiled with immunoSEQ multiplex PCR; TCRdb holds only in-frame clones, not every one. This sample has under 250,000 clones; about 85% occur once, and the top ten carry around 3%. The sample was peripheral blood. The receptors derive from a man younger than 35 with active or convalescent COVID-19. Both conserved end residues are part of each CDR3. A D gene is named only where the DNA matches it firmly. Some rows have no size entry. The others give once, few or many, or a class for an expanded clone.

clone_size,j_call,v_call,d_call,cdr3_aa,cdr3_nt
.,TRBJ2-5,TRBV5-4,.,CASSIEETQYF,TGTGCCAGCAGCATAGAGGAGACCCAGTACTTC
.,TRBJ2-7,TRBV27,.,CASSLPSDIYEQYF,TGTGCCAGCAGTCTACCCTCCGATATCTACGAGCAGTACTTC
.,TRBJ1-1,TRBV5-1,.,CASGQGPEAFF,TGCGCCAGCGGCCAGGGGCCTGAAGCTTTCTTT
once,TRBJ2-5,TRBV5-4,TRBD2,CASSQAGGKETQYF,TGTGCCAGCAGCCAAGCGGGGGGCAAAGAGACCCAGTACTTC
.,TRBJ2-2,TRBV14,.,CASSPTTGYTGELFF,TGTGCCAGCAGCCCGACCACGGGGTACACCGGGGAGCTGTTTTTT
.,TRBJ1-2,TRBV30,TRBD1,CAWPTGIGYTF,TGTGCCTGGCCGACAGGGATCGGCTACACCTTC
.,TRBJ2-1,TRBV4-3,.,CASSQVLASSYNEQFF,TGCGCCAGCAGCCAGGTCCTAGCAAGCTCCTACAATGAGCAGTTCTTC
.,TRBJ2-2,TRBV9,TRBD2,CASSVSAGENTGELFF,TGTGCCAGCAGCGTATCAGCGGGGGAGAACACCGGGGAGCTGTTTTTT
once,TRBJ1-1,TRBV2,TRBD1,CACSGTGGSKTEAFF,TGTGCCTGCTCCGGGACAGGGGGTTCTAAAACTGAAGCTTTCTTT
.,TRBJ1-3,TRBV7-2,TRBD1,CASSSGQGASGNTIYF,TGTGCCAGCAGCTCCGGACAGGGGGCGTCTGGAAACACCATATATTTT
.,TRBJ2-1,TRBV27,.,CASRGVLYNEQFF,TGTGCCAGCCGGGGAGTTTTGTACAATGAGCAGTTCTTC
.,TRBJ2-1,TRBV15,.,CATSRAVYNEQFF,TGTGCCACCAGCAGAGCGGTTTACAATGAGCAGTTCTTC
.,TRBJ1-1,TRBV7-9,TRBD1,CASSLDRDRGTEAFF,TGTGCCAGCAGCTTGGACCGGGACAGGGGAACTGAAGCTTTCTTT
many,TRBJ2-7,TRBV7-2,.,CASRPPDNRYEQYF,TGTGCCAGCAGACCACCTGACAACCGATACGAGCAGTACTTC
.,TRBJ2-2,TRBV30,TRBD1,CAWRGTGVTGELFF,TGTGCCTGGAGAGGGACAGGGGTTACCGGGGAGCTGTTTTTT
.,TRBJ2-1,TRBV5-1,TRBD2,CASSSQGGLEQFF,TGCGCCAGCAGCTCCCAGGGAGGGTTGGAGCAGTTCTTC
.,TRBJ2-5,TRBV9,TRBD1,CASSVFGQGVRETQYF,TGTGCCAGCAGCGTATTCGGACAGGGGGTGAGGGAGACCCAGTACTTC
.,TRBJ1-2,TRBV4-1,.,CASSQAVIYGYTF,TGCGCCAGCAGCCAAGCAGTGATATATGGCTACACCTTC
.,TRBJ1-1,TRBV7-2,.,CASSLERRHTEAFF,TGTGCCAGCAGCTTAGAACGGAGGCACACTGAAGCTTTCTTT
.,TRBJ2-7,TRBV9,.,CASSVVDGVSYEQYF,TGTGCCAGCAGCGTAGTGGACGGGGTGTCCTACGAGCAGTACTTC
.,TRBJ1-5,TRBV4-2,TRBD1,CASSQGGQGAQPQHF,TGTGCCAGCAGCCAAGGGGGACAGGGCGCTCAGCCCCAGCATTTT
.,TRBJ1-5,TRBV10-1,TRBD1,CASTGTGTGGRDQPQHF,TGCGCCAGCACCGGTACCGGGACAGGGGGGAGGGATCAGCCCCAGCATTTT
.,TRBJ1-5,TRBV6-2/TRBV6-3,.,CASSTYRASNQPQHF,TGTGCCAGCAGCACGTACAGGGCGAGCAATCAGCCCCAGCATTTT
.,TRBJ1-1,TRBV29-1,.,CSVGLGANTEAFF,TGCAGCGTTGGACTTGGGGCGAACACTGAAGCTTTCTTT
.,TRBJ2-1,TRBV3-1/TRBV3-2,TRBD2,CASSQGDIPGLAGVNEQFF,TGTGCCAGCAGCCAAGGTGACATCCCGGGACTAGCGGGGGTGAATGAGCAGTTCTTC
.,TRBJ1-4,TRBV12-3/TRBV12-4,.,CASSLAHGGKLFF,TGTGCCAGCAGTTTAGCGCACGGGGGGAAACTGTTTTTT
.,TRBJ2-1,TRBV7-2,TRBD2,CASTPRTSGRSAYNEQFF,TGTGCCAGCACCCCTCGGACTAGCGGGAGATCGGCGTACAATGAGCAGTTCTTC
.,TRBJ1-2,TRBV24-1,TRBD1,CATSDPGKGGVGYGYTF,TGTGCCACCAGTGACCCAGGCAAAGGGGGCGTCGGCTATGGCTACACCTTC
.,TRBJ2-1,TRBV19,.,CASRGLSGNEQFF,TGTGCCAGTAGAGGTTTGAGCGGGAATGAGCAGTTCTTC
.,TRBJ2-6,TRBV5-4,.,CASSFGIRGSGANVLTF,TGTGCCAGCAGCTTTGGGATCAGGGGTTCTGGGGCCAACGTCCTGACTTTC
.,TRBJ1-6,TRBV6-1,.,CASSEQGGNSPLHF,TGTGCCAGCAGTGAGCAGGGTGGGAATTCACCCCTCCACTTT
.,TRBJ1-6,TRBV7-2,.,CASSLVVRNSPLHF,TGTGCCAGCAGCTTAGTAGTCCGAAATTCACCCCTCCACTTT
.,TRBJ1-4,TRBV5-1,TRBD1,CASSLEWTGVEKLFF,TGCGCCAGCAGCTTGGAGTGGACAGGGGTCGAAAAACTGTTTTTT
.,TRBJ2-7,TRBV10-3,TRBD1,CAISWTGGMNEQYF,TGTGCCATCAGTTGGACAGGCGGCATGAACGAGCAGTACTTC
.,TRBJ2-7,TRBV6-5,.,CASWGDQPYEQYF,TGTGCCAGCTGGGGGGATCAACCCTACGAGCAGTACTTC
.,TRBJ2-1,TRBV20-1,.,CSASVRHEQFF,TGCAGTGCTAGCGTTCGTCATGAGCAGTTCTTC
.,TRBJ2-7,TRBV28,.,CASSSSPREQYF,TGTGCCAGCAGCTCTTCCCCCCGCGAGCAGTACTTC
.,TRBJ2-2,TRBV4-1,TRBD2,CASRPTGLRRSLGNTGELFF,TGCGCCAGCAGACCCACGGGACTAAGGCGTAGCTTGGGAAACACCGGGGAGCTGTTTTTT
.,TRBJ2-7,TRBV9,TRBD1,CASSVGGQGQTYEQYF,TGTGCCAGCAGCGTAGGGGGACAGGGTCAGACCTACGAGCAGTACTTC
once,TRBJ2-1,TRBV6-5,.,CASSYLGQDNEQFF,TGTGCCAGCAGTTACTTGGGACAAGACAATGAGCAGTTCTTC
.,TRBJ2-3,TRBV2,.,CASSVSGSGTDTQYF,TGTGCCAGCAGTGTGTCGGGTAGCGGCACAGATACGCAGTATTTT
.,TRBJ2-7,TRBV19,.,CASSISGTVHEQYF,TGTGCCAGTAGTATATCCGGGACTGTCCACGAGCAGTACTTC
.,TRBJ2-1,TRBV5-5,TRBD2,CASSPRSGGAHNEQFF,TGTGCCAGCAGCCCCAGAAGCGGGGGGGCACACAATGAGCAGTTCTTC
.,TRBJ2-7,TRBV14,.,CASSRASYEQYF,TGTGCCAGCAGCCGGGCATCCTACGAGCAGTACTTC
.,TRBJ2-3,TRBV5-1,.,CASSLQGPDTQYF,TGCGCCAGCAGCTTGCAGGGTCCAGATACGCAGTATTTT
.,TRBJ1-1,TRBV28,.,CASTDTEAFF,TGTGCCAGCACGGACACTGAAGCTTTCTTT